One and the same sample provided the 15 T cell receptor beta chains below, sequenced in a study of patients and donors after allogeneic stem cell transplantation. TCRdb reanalysed the RT-PCR reads using MiXCR and keeps one entry per CDR3 protein. Of some 960,000 distinct CDR3 sequences listed, approximately 18% were seen once; the top ten hold 5.5% to 6.5%. The sequenced sample was blood, either unsorted or a sorted T cell fraction (not recorded which). All receptors derive from a human donor who was either an allogeneic HSCT recipient or a stem cell or donor lymphocyte infusion donor (not recorded which). It is not recorded whose cells these are; they may come from a transplant donor.

The rearrangement uses TRBV6-5 and TRBJ1-5; no definite D call. CDR3 size: 15 residues. Germline CDR1 is MNHEY and CDR2 is SVGAGI. Trimming took 4 bases from V and 0 from J, leaving 10 bases between them. The CDR3 loop reads CASSSPTDSNQPQHF. CDR3 nucleotides: TGTGCCAGCAGTTCCCCGACGGATAGCAATCAGCCCCAGCATTTT.

The chain combines TRBV12-3 or TRBV12-4 with TRBJ1-1, with no clear D. CDR3 length equals 13 residues. The V gene lost 1 base and the J gene lost 4 bases, with 7 bases spanning the gap. Here the CDR3 DNA reads TGTGCCAGCAGTTTAGAGGCCCTCACTGAAGCTTTCTTT. Its translation: CASSLEALTEAFF.

This clonotype has just one count. A much more abundant neighbour one base away suggests this may be a read error. This chain connects TRBV29-1 to TRBJ2-5; the match to TRBD1 covers 8 bases. Germline CDR1 and CDR2: SQVTM and ANQGSEA. The CDR3 loop spans 13 amino acids. The DNA of the CDR3 is TGCAGCGTGGTCGGACAGGGCCTTCGGACCCATTACTTC. The encoded protein is CSVVGQGLRTHYF.

Ten or more counts support this clonotype. The chain recombines TRBV6-1 with TRBJ1-2; 9 bases agree with TRBD1. V shed 5 bases and J 4 bases; nucleotides not matched to a gene: 5. This CDR3 spans 14 amino acids. CDR1 is MNHNS, CDR2 SASEGT, per germline. The CDR3 DNA reads as TGTGCCAGCAGTCCCCGGACAGGGGCCTATGGCTACACCTTC. As protein: CASSPRTGAYGYTF.

The chain combines TRBV20-1 with TRBJ1-4; D might be TRBD1 (5 bases). Germline values: CDR1 DFQATT, CDR2 SNEGSKA (reference sequence). V lost 3 bases to trimming and J lost 8 bases, with 13 bases between them. The length of the CDR3 is 13 residues. The CDR3 here is CSASGDLGEKLFF. As DNA, the CDR3 is TGCAGTGCTAGTGGGGACCTAGGGGAAAAACTGTTTTTT.

The J gene is TRBJ2-5, the V gene TRBV5-1; TRBD2 matches 8 bases. CDR1 and CDR2 from the germline V gene are SGHRS and YFSETQ. The CDR3 is made up of 14 amino acids. The V gene end was trimmed by 4 bases and the J gene end by 4 bases; junction bases not matched to a gene: 6. DNA of the CDR3: TGCGCCAGCAGCCCAACTAGCGGCAGAGAGACCCAGTACTTC. This translates into CASSPTSGRETQYF.

This chain uses TRBV9 with TRBJ2-7; D ambiguous. V was cut by 3 bases and J by 6 bases, with 13 bases left in between. Germline values: CDR1 SGDLS, CDR2 YYNGEE. CDR3 size: 13 residues. CDR3 residues: CASSGSSSPEQYF. CDR3 sequence (DNA): TGTGCCAGCAGCGGGAGCTCTTCCCCCGAGCAGTACTTC.

This clonotype was seen ten or more times. This sequence joins TRBV12-3 or TRBV12-4 and TRBJ1-1, with D perhaps matching TRBD1 (5 bases). The V end was cut by 1 base, the J end by 6 bases, with 9 bases between. The CDR3 spans 13 residues. CDR3 protein: CASSLGGESEAFF. DNA for the CDR3: TGTGCCAGCAGTTTAGGAGGGGAATCTGAAGCTTTCTTT.

In this sample, this clonotype turned up many times. The chain has TRBV12-3 or TRBV12-4 and TRBJ2-5; D is possibly TRBD1 or TRBD2 (5 bases each). V shed 5 bases and J shed 1 base, with 11 bases lying between them. This CDR3 contains 14 residues. CDR3 nucleotides: TGTGCCAGCAGTCCGGGACCGCTCCAAGAGACCCAGTACTTC. This gives the protein CASSPGPLQETQYF.

The rearrangement links TRBV5-1 to TRBJ2-5, with 7 nucleotides matching TRBD2. The germline V gene has CDR1 SGHRS and CDR2 YFSETQ. The CDR3 sequence is 15 residues long. Germline trimming cut 3 bases from V and 2 bases from J; bases unmatched to any gene: 7. This CDR3 is CASSSHLAVQETQYF. The DNA of the CDR3 is TGCGCCAGCAGCTCCCATCTAGCGGTACAAGAGACCCAGTACTTC.

CDR3 protein: CASSLEIGSGATSYEQYF. The CDR3 coding sequence is TGTGCCAGCAGTTTAGAAATAGGTTCAGGGGCGACTTCTTACGAGCAGTACTTC. J is TRBJ2-7 and V is TRBV12-3 or TRBV12-4, with a possible D match to TRBD1 (6 bases). The CDR3 totals 18 residues. V gave up 1 base and J gave up 4 bases, with 23 bases separating them.

V usage is TRBV7-9 and J usage is TRBJ2-2; D unclear. The CDR3 loop spans 11 amino acids. Deletions cut 7 bases from V and 2 bases from J, with 2 bases between. Germline assignment: CDR1 SEHNR and CDR2 FQNEAQ (reference sequence). DNA for the CDR3: TGTGCCAGCATAAACACCGGGGAGCTGTTTTTT. This gives the protein CASINTGELFF.

This clonotype was counted between two and nine times. V usage is TRBV5-6 and J usage is TRBJ1-1; D might be TRBD1 (5 bases). Germline V gives CDR1 SGHDT, CDR2 YYEEEE. The CDR3 covers 16 residues. Trimming shortened V by 1 base and J by 1 base, and 14 bases separated the two germline ends. The CDR3 reads CASSLTVLGENTEAFF. CDR3 coding DNA: TGTGCCAGCAGCTTGACAGTGCTAGGGGAGAACACTGAAGCTTTCTTT.

This clonotype was seen a few times. The rearrangement joins TRBV20-1 to TRBJ1-3; the D gene is possibly TRBD1 (6 bases). Between the trimmed V and J ends, which lost 3 bases and 3 bases, there was a span of 15 bases. This CDR3 region has 15 residues. The germline CDR1 and CDR2 sequences are DFQATT and SNEGSKA (reference sequence). CDR3 DNA: TGCAGTGCTAGCGGGCGGGGGCAGGGTGGAAACACCATATATTTT. This translates into CSASGRGQGGNTIYF.

V is TRBV4-2 and J is TRBJ1-2; 12 bases map to TRBD1. The CDR3 runs 19 residues. Losses at the gene ends were 4 bases for V and 2 bases for J; bases not matched to a gene: 14. Germline V gene data show CDR1 as LGHNA and CDR2 as YNFKEQ. The CDR3 loop reads CASSLLFSGQGAGNYGYTF. CDR3 coding DNA: TGTGCCAGCAGCCTCCTCTTTTCGGGACAGGGGGCTGGAAACTATGGCTACACCTTC.